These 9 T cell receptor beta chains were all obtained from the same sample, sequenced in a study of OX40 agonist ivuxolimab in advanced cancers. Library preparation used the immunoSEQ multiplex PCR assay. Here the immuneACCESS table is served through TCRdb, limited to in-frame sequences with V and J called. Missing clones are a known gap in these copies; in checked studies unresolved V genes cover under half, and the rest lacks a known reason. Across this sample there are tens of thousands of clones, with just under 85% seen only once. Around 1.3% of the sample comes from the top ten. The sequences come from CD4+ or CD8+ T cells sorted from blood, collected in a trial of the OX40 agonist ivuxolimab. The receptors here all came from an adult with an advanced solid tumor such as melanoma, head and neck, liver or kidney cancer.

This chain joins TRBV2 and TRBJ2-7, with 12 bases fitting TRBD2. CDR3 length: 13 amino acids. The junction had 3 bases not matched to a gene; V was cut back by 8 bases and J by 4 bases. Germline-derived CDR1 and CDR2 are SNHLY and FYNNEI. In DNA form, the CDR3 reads TGTGCCAGCCGGACTAGCGGGACGTACGAGCAGTACTTC. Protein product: CASRTSGTYEQYF. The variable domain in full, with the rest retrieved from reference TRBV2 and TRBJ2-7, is EPEVTQTPSHQVTQMGQEVILRCVPISNHLYFYWYRQILGQKVEFLVSFYNNEISEKSEIFDDQFSVERPDGSNFTLKIRSTKLEDSAMYFCASRTSGTYEQYFGPGTRLTVT.

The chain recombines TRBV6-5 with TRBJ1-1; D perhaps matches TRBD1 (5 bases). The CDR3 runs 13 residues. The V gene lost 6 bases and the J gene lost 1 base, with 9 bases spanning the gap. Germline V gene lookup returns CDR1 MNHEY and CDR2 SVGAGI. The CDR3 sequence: CASSPGQNTEAFF. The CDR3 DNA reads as TGTGCCAGCAGCCCAGGACAGAACACTGAAGCTTTCTTT.

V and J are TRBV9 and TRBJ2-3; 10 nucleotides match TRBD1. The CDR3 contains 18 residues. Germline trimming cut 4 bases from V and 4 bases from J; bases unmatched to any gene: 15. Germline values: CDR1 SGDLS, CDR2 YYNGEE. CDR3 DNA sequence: TGTGCCAGCAGCCCACACCCCTACCGGGACAGGGGCGCAGATACGCAGTATTTT. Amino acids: CASSPHPYRDRGADTQYF.

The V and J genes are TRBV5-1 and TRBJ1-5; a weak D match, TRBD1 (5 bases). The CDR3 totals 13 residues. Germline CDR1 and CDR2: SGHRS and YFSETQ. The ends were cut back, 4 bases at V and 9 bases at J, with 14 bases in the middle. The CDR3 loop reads CASSTAGLGPQHF. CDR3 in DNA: TGCGCCAGCAGCACTGCAGGGTTGGGGCCCCAGCATTTT.

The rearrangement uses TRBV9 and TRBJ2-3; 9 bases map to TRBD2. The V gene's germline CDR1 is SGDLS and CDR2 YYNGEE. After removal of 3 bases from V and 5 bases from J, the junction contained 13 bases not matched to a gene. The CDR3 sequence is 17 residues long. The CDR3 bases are TGTGCCAGCAGCGAGAAAGCGGGAGGACAAGCGAGAGATACGCAGTATTTT. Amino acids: CASSEKAGGQARDTQYF.

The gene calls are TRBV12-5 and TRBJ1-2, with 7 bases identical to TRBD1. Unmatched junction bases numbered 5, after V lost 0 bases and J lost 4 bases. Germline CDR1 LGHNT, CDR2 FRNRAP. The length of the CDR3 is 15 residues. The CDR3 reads CASGLVSGQIYGYTF. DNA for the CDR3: TGTGCTAGTGGTTTGGTATCGGGACAGATCTATGGCTACACCTTC.

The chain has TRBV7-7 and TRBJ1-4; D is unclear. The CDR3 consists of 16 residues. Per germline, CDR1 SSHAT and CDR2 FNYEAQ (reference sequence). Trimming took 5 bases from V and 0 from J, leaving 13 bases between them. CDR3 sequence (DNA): TGTGCCAGCAGCCGGGGAGGGTTTGCAACTAATGAAAAACTGTTTTTT. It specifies CASSRGGFATNEKLFF. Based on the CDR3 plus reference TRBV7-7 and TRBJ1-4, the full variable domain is GAGVSQSPRYKVTKRGQDVTLRCDPISSHATLYWYQQALGQGPEFLTYFNYEAQPDKSGLPSDRFSAERPEGSISTLTIQRTEQRDSAMYRCASSRGGFATNEKLFFGSGTQLSVL.

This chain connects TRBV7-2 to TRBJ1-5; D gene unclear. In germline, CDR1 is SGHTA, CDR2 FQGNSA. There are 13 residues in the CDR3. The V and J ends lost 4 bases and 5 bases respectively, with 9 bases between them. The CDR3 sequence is CASSSARDQPQHF. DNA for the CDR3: TGTGCCAGCAGCTCAGCGAGGGATCAGCCCCAGCATTTT.

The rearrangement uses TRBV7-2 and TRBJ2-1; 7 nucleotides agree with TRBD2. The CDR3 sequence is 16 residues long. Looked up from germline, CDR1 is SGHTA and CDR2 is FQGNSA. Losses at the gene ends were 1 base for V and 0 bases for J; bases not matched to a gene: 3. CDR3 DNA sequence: TGTGCCAGCAGCTTAGTCGGGGGGAGCTCCTACAATGAGCAGTTCTTC. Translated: CASSLVGGSSYNEQFF.